This record concerns one T cell receptor beta chain sequence. What it binds is unknown. The V and J ends lost 7 bases and 0 bases, in that order; junction bases with no gene match: 4. This CDR3 has 15 amino acids. Per germline, CDR1 SGHTA and CDR2 FQGNSA. The entry originates in a study of T cell repertoires in cytomegalovirus infection. Overall study: Indicated by public TCR beta signatures were CMV infection and matching HLA type.

TCRdb re-analysed the reads in MiXCR, keeping a single row per CDR3 protein. This sample carries 300,000 or so distinct CDR3 sequences, about 25% of them seen once, and the ten largest clones take about 14%. General study points: Ex vivo, HLA-C-restricted CMV-specific TCR beta clonotypes prevailed over the rest of the response.

Sequences were obtained from PBMCs. The V call is TRBV7-2, the J call TRBJ1-3; 9 bases are a match to TRBD1. The sequence was obtained from a human donor in good health (CMV status not recorded). Some clones in this sample may be carry-over from other donors' samples. CDR3 sequence reads: CASTRDRDSGNTIYF. Here the CDR3 DNA reads TGTGCCAGCACCCGGGACAGGGACTCTGGAAACACCATATATTTT.